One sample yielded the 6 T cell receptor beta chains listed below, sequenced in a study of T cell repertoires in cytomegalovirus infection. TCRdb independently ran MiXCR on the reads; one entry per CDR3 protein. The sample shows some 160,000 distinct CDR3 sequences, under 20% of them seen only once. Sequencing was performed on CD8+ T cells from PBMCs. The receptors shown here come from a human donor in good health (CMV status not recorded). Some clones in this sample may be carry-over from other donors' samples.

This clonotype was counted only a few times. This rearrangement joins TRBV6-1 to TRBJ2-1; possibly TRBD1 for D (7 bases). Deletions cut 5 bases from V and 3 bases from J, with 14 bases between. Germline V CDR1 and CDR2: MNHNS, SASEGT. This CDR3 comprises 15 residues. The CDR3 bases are TGTGCCAGCAGTCGCCCGGGGGACAGCTACAATGAGCAGTTCTTC. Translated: CASSRPGDSYNEQFF.

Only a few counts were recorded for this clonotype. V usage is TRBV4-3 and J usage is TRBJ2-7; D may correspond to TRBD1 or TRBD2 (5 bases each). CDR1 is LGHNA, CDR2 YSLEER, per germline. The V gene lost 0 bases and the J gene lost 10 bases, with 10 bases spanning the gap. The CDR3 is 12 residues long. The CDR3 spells CASSQDGGPQYF. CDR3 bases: TGCGCCAGCAGCCAAGATGGGGGTCCTCAGTACTTC.

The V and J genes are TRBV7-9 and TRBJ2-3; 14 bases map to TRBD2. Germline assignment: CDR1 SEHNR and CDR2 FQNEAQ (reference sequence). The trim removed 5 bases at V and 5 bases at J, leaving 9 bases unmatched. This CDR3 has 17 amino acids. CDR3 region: CASSLPTSGRDLDTQYF. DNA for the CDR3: TGTGCCAGCAGCCTGCCGACTAGCGGGAGGGATTTAGATACGCAGTATTTT.

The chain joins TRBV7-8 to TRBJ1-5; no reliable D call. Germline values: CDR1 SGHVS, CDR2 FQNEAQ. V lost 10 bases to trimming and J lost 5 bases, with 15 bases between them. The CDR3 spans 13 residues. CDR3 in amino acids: CATCEEMDQPQHF. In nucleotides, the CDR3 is TGTGCCACCTGCGAGGAAATGGATCAGCCCCAGCATTTT.

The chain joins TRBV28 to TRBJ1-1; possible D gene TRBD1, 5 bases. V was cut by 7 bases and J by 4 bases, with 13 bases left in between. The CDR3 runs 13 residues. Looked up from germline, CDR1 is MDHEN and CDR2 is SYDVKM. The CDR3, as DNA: TGTGCCAGCAACCAGGGAGGAGGCACTGAAGCTTTCTTT. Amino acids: CASNQGGGTEAFF.

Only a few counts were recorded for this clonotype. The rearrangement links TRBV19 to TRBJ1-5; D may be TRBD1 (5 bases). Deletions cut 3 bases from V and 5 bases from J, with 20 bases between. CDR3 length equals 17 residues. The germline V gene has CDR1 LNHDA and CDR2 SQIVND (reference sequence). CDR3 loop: CASSIGGRGAKDQPQHF. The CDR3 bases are TGTGCCAGTAGTATCGGGGGAAGAGGGGCAAAAGATCAGCCCCAGCATTTT.